This note documents a single TCR beta chain sequence. What it binds is unknown. This sample stems from a study of early T cells in non-severe SARS-CoV-2 infection. Across the study: Chains were unpaired, as sequencing was done on bulk RNA from unsorted whole blood. Overall study results and limits: Clonotype matching in VDJdb favored anti-spike CD8 responses and did not capture private and CD4 specificities.

Each cDNA molecule carried a unique molecular identifier. Using its own MiXCR run on the 5' RACE reads, TCRdb lists one record per CDR3 protein. The sample carries about 97,000 distinct CDR3 sequences, more than 9.5% recorded once. Germline V gene data show CDR1 as SEHNR and CDR2 as FQNEAQ (reference sequence). Trimming took 3 bases from V and 5 from J, leaving 11 bases between them. The CDR3 runs to 14 residues. This clonotype was obtained from an adult who was a healthcare worker with PCR-confirmed SARS-CoV-2 infection or an uninfected control (not recorded which). The specimen comprised whole blood, sampled at baseline. The gene calls are TRBV7-9 and TRBJ1-5; D unresolved. The DNA for the CDR3 is TGTGCCAGCAGCTTTTATGGTACGGATCAGCCCCAGCATTTT. Protein sequence: CASSFYGTDQPQHF. Combining the CDR3 with reference TRBV7-9 and TRBJ1-5 gives the whole variable domain DTGVSQNPRHKITKRGQNVTFRCDPISEHNRLYWYRQTLGQGPEFLTYFQNEAQLEKSRLLSDRFSAERPKGSFSTLEIQRTEQGDSAMYLCASSFYGTDQPQHFGDGTRLSIL.